The 21 T cell receptor beta chains below all came from one sample that was sequenced in a study of T cell responses to AZD1222 COVID-19 vaccine. This table comes from immunoSEQ multiplex PCR, and its TCRdb copy is limited to in-frame clones, with some not included. The repertoire holds 83,000 or so clones, with more than 70% as singletons. The sequenced sample was peripheral blood, obtained on day 0 of AZD1222 vaccination. These receptor sequences come from an adult in good health.

The chain couples TRBV6-2 or TRBV6-3 to TRBJ1-2, with 8 bases lining up with TRBD1. The germline CDR1 and CDR2 sequences are MNHEY and SVGEGT. Trimming at V came to 4 bases and at J to 2 bases, leaving 3 bases not matched to a gene. CDR3 length: 14 residues. CDR3 nucleotides: TGTGCCAGCAGTTGGGGACAGGCAAACTATGGCTACACCTTC. As protein: CASSWGQANYGYTF.

This clone appeared once. The chain uses TRBV13 and TRBJ2-3; D could derive from TRBD1 or TRBD2 (6 bases each). Trimming pared 5 bases from V and 0 bases from J, leaving 15 bases between. In germline, CDR1 is PRHDT, CDR2 FYEKMQ (reference sequence). The CDR3 totals 16 residues. This chain's CDR3 is CASSPVGGTSTDTQYF. The CDR3 nucleotides read TGTGCCAGCAGCCCCGTGGGGGGCACTAGCACAGATACGCAGTATTTT.

V and J are TRBV19 and TRBJ1-4; 7 bases line up with TRBD1. Per the germline V gene, CDR1 is LNHDA and CDR2 is SQIVND (reference sequence). The CDR3 is 14 residues long. J gave up 4 bases and V 5 bases, and 4 bases lay outside the gene matches. The CDR3 sequence: CASSRQGNNEKLFF. The CDR3 DNA reads TGTGCCAGTAGTCGACAGGGAAATAATGAAAAACTGTTTTTT.

The CDR3 nucleotides read TGCGCCAGCAGCTGGACAGGGTCAGAGGAGACCCAGTACTTC. This codes for CASSWTGSEETQYF. This rearrangement joins TRBV5-1 to TRBJ2-5; 8 bases match TRBD1. V dropped 3 bases and J dropped 5; count of bases not matched to a gene: 6. Per germline, CDR1 SGHRS and CDR2 YFSETQ. This CDR3 contains 14 residues.

The rearrangement uses TRBV6-4 and TRBJ2-6; D is tentatively TRBD1 or TRBD2 (5 bases each). V dropped 3 bases and J dropped 2 bases, with 5 bases sitting between them. Germline-derived CDR1 and CDR2 are MRHNA and SNTAGT. This CDR3 comprises 14 residues. The CDR3 DNA follows: TGTGCCAGCAGTGAGGGGGCTGGGGCCAACGTCCTGACTTTC. It yields the protein CASSEGAGANVLTF.

The V and J genes are TRBV2 and TRBJ2-2; D may be TRBD1 (6 bases). The CDR3 totals 17 residues. The V end lost 4 bases, the J end lost 5 bases, and 20 bases lay between the germline ends. Looked up from germline, CDR1 is SNHLY and CDR2 is FYNNEI. In DNA form, the CDR3 reads TGTGCCAGCAGTGGCCCCACAGACAGGTGGGGTACCGGGGAGCTGTTTTTT. It yields the protein CASSGPTDRWGTGELFF.

V gene TRBV19 combines with J gene TRBJ1-4; 8 nucleotides match TRBD1. V gave up 5 bases and J gave up 8 bases; unmatched junction bases: 7. Germline CDR1 LNHDA, CDR2 SQIVND (reference sequence). This CDR3 has 14 residues. CDR3 DNA sequence: TGTGCCAGTAGTCCCGGACAGGGTGGAGAAAAACTGTTTTTT. Translation gives CASSPGQGGEKLFF.

V usage is TRBV5-8 and J usage is TRBJ2-7; 7 bases match TRBD2. The CDR3 is 15 residues long. Germline V gene data show CDR1 as SGHTS and CDR2 as YDEGEE. After removal of 3 bases from V and 3 bases from J, the junction contained 9 bases not matched to a gene. The CDR3 here is CASSSPSGPFYEQYF. The CDR3 region has the DNA TGTGCCAGCAGCTCTCCTAGCGGTCCCTTCTACGAGCAGTACTTC. Full variable domain (rest looked up from reference TRBV5-8 and TRBJ2-7): EAGVTQSPTHLIKTRGQQATLRCSPISGHTSVYWYQQALGLGLQFLLWYDEGEERNRGNFPPRFSGRQFPNYSSELNVNALELEDSALYLCASSSPSGPFYEQYFGPGTRLTVT.

The chain couples TRBV23-1 to TRBJ2-2, with TRBD1 matching over 9 bases. TRBV23-1 is flagged as an ORF with uncertain function. V dropped 2 bases and J dropped 8; count of bases not matched to a gene: 6. The CDR3 covers 15 residues. The CDR3 is CASSQTNRGPGELFF. The CDR3 region has the DNA TGCGCCAGCAGTCAAACAAACAGGGGGCCAGGGGAGCTGTTTTTT.

This clone came up a few times. The genes are TRBV12-5 and TRBJ1-3; D remains unclear. CDR3 size: 17 residues. Germline CDR1 and CDR2: LGHNT and FRNRAP. Trimming stripped 7 bases from V and 3 bases from J, with 22 bases between. The CDR3 bases are TGTGCTAGTGTTCCCCCGGACGGCCCGCTGGGTGGAAACACCATATATTTT. This gives the protein CASVPPDGPLGGNTIYF.

V gene TRBV29-1 combines with J gene TRBJ1-1, with D unresolved. This CDR3 contains 11 residues. The germline V gene has CDR1 SQVTM and CDR2 ANQGSEA. Trimming stripped 4 bases from V and 6 bases from J, with 9 bases between. The CDR3, as DNA: TGCAGCGTTGGTGGGGTTCCTGAAGCTTTCTTT. Translating it yields CSVGGVPEAFF.

V gene TRBV5-1 combines with J gene TRBJ2-2; D call uncertain. CDR3 length: 15 amino acids. From germline, CDR1 is SGHRS and CDR2 YFSETQ. Trimming took 7 bases from V and 2 from J, leaving 15 bases between them. Here the CDR3 DNA reads TGCGCCAGCTGTTTGCTCAATATAAACACCGGGGAGCTGTTTTTT. This gives the protein CASCLLNINTGELFF.

With respect to this clone: The junction differs from germline at one of its ends, possibly a read error. The chain carries TRBV13 and TRBJ2-7, with a tentative D call TRBD2 (6 bases). Per germline, CDR1 PRHDT and CDR2 FYEKMQ (reference sequence). The length of the CDR3 is 13 residues. Here the CDR3 DNA reads TGTACCAGCAGCCCTCAGACTAGTGGGGAGCAGTACTTC. Translating it yields CTSSPQTSGEQYF. The variable domain in full, completed from reference TRBV13 and TRBJ2-7, reads AAGVIQSPRHLIKEKRETATLKCYPIPRHDTVYWYQQGPGQDPQFLISFYEKMQSDKGSIPDRFSAQQFSDYHSELNMSSLELGDSALYFCTSSPQTSGEQYFGPGTRLTVT.

This sequence joins TRBV27 and TRBJ2-3, with D hard to call. Germline V gene lookup returns CDR1 MNHEY and CDR2 SMNVEV (reference sequence). The V end was cut by 3 bases, the J end by 1 base, with 8 bases between. There are 14 residues in the CDR3. The CDR3 sequence is CASSLGLGTDTQYF. The DNA for the CDR3 is TGTGCCAGCAGTTTGGGTTTGGGCACAGATACGCAGTATTTT.

This clone was observed a single time. The chain carries TRBV5-1 and TRBJ1-4; D unclear. The CDR3 is 14 amino acids. Germline CDR1 is SGHRS and CDR2 is YFSETQ. The V gene lost 4 bases and the J gene lost 0 bases, with 7 bases spanning the gap. The CDR3 DNA reads TGCGCCAGCAGCCAGACCGCAACTAATGAAAAACTGTTTTTT. Its protein product is CASSQTATNEKLFF. Complete variable domain (other parts from reference TRBV5-1 and TRBJ1-4): KAGVTQTPRYLIKTRGQQVTLSCSPISGHRSVSWYQQTPGQGLQFLFEYFSETQRNKGNFPGRFSGRQFSNSRSEMNVSTLELGDSALYLCASSQTATNEKLFFGSGTQLSVL.

The chain employs TRBV10-3 and TRBJ1-5; D unclear. The length of the CDR3 is 15 residues. Trimming left V 0 bases short and J 3 bases short, with 9 bases between. CDR1 and CDR2 from the germline V gene are ENHRY and SYGVKD. The CDR3 region is CAISESRGTNQPQHF. The DNA of the CDR3 is TGTGCCATCAGTGAGTCGAGAGGCACCAATCAGCCCCAGCATTTT.

The V and J genes are TRBV11-2 and TRBJ2-1, with 7 positions matching TRBD2. The germline V gene has CDR1 SGHAT and CDR2 FQNNGV. V was pared by 1 base and J by 9 bases, with 3 bases of the junction left unmatched. The CDR3 runs 13 residues. In nucleotides, the CDR3 is TGTGCCAGCAGCTTAGTCGGGGGGAGTGAGCAGTTCTTC. This translates into CASSLVGGSEQFF.

The CDR3 nucleotides read TGCGCCAGCAGCCCACGGGTTAAGGTGGAAGAGACCCAGTACTTC. It is translated as CASSPRVKVEETQYF. The genes are TRBV4-1 and TRBJ2-5; D is undetermined. The CDR3 contains 15 residues. Trimming took off 4 bases at V and 3 bases at J, with 15 bases between the two ends. Germline CDR1 MGHRA, CDR2 YSYEKL.

CDR3 protein: CASSSGLLGYTF. As DNA, the CDR3 is TGTGCCAGCAGTTCGGGACTCCTAGGCTACACCTTC. The gene calls are TRBV27 and TRBJ1-2; maybe TRBD1 (5 bases). Germline lookup yields CDR1 MNHEY and CDR2 SMNVEV (reference sequence). The CDR3 contains 12 residues. V gave up 4 bases and J gave up 8 bases, with 11 bases separating them.

The gene calls are TRBV9 and TRBJ1-2, with D perhaps matching TRBD1 (6 bases). The CDR3 contains 17 residues. CDR1 SGDLS and CDR2 YYNGEE come from the germline V gene. V lost 3 bases and J 12 bases, leaving 30 bases between the germline ends. CDR3 amino acids: CASSAEPGPGQSPPDTF. For the CDR3, the DNA is TGTGCCAGCAGCGCAGAACCCGGCCCGGGACAAAGCCCTCCGGACACCTTC.

This rearrangement joins TRBV3-1 (or the pseudogene TRBV3-2) to TRBJ1-1; TRBD1 matches 8 bases. The length of the CDR3 is 14 residues. Unmatched junction bases numbered 7, after V lost 0 bases and J lost 10 bases. Germline-derived CDR1 and CDR2 are LGHDT and YNNKEL (reference sequence). The CDR3 DNA reads TGTGCCAGCAGCCAAGATCTAGGACAGGGAGTAGCTTTCTTT. Protein: CASSQDLGQGVAFF.